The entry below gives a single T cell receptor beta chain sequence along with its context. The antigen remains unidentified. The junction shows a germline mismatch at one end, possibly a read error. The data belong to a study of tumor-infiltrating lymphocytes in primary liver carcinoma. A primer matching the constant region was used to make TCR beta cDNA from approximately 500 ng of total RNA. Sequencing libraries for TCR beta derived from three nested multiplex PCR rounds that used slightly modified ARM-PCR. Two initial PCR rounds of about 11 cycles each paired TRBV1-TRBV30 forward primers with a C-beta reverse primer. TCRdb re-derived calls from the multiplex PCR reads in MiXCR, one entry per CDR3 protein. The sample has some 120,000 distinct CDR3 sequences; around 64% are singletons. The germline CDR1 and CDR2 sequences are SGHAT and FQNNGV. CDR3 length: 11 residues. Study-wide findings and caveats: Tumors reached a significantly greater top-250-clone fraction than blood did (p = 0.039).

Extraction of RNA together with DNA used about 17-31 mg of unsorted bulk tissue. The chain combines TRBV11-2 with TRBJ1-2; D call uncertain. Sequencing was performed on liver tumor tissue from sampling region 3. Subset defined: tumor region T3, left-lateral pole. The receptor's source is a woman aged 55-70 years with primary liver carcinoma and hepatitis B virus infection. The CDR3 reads CPSNPDYGYTF. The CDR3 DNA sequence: TGTCCCAGCAACCCCGACTACGGCTACACCTTC.